These 9 T cell receptor beta chains were all obtained from the same sample, sequenced in a study of OX40 agonist ivuxolimab in advanced cancers. Profiled with immunoSEQ multiplex PCR; TCRdb holds only in-frame clones, not every one. Here the sample spans roughly 74,000 clones, about 90% being singletons. Sequences were derived from CD4+ or CD8+ T cells sorted from blood, sampled in a trial of the OX40 agonist ivuxolimab. The receptor set was obtained from an adult with an advanced solid tumor such as melanoma, head and neck, liver or kidney cancer.

The chain has TRBV7-6 and TRBJ2-3; TRBD2 aligns across 12 bases. Germline CDR1 and CDR2: SGHVS and FNYEAQ. There are 18 residues in the CDR3. Germline trimming cut 5 bases from V and 8 bases from J; bases unmatched to any gene: 17. The CDR3 region has the DNA TGTGCCAGCAGCCAGGGGCCTAGCGGGGGGGTGGAAGATGGTACGCAGTATTTT. It specifies CASSQGPSGGVEDGTQYF.

This chain links TRBV9 with TRBJ2-2; unclear D gene. Germline CDR1 reads SGDLS; CDR2 reads YYNGEE. Trimming stripped 0 bases from V and 4 bases from J, with 4 bases between. The length of the CDR3 is 13 residues. The CDR3 reads CASSVVVTGELFF. Here the CDR3 DNA reads TGTGCCAGCAGCGTAGTGGTCACCGGGGAGCTGTTTTTT.

J is TRBJ2-1 and V is TRBV4-1, with D perhaps TRBD2 (6 bases). CDR3 size: 17 residues. CDR1 is MGHRA and CDR2 is YSYEKL in the germline V gene. Trimming removed 0 bases at V and 2 bases at J, with 14 bases between. The CDR3 spells CASSQDHPAGTYNEQFF. CDR3 nucleotide sequence: TGCGCCAGCAGCCAAGATCATCCAGCGGGCACCTACAATGAGCAGTTCTTC.

The chain has TRBV6-5 and TRBJ1-2; 9 bases are a match to TRBD1. Germline V CDR1 and CDR2: MNHEY, SVGAGI. CDR3 length: 13 residues. Losses at the gene ends were 4 bases for V and 8 bases for J; bases not matched to a gene: 5. Here the CDR3 reads CASSWGTGRGYTF. DNA for the CDR3: TGTGCCAGCAGTTGGGGGACAGGGAGGGGCTACACCTTC.

This clone was picked up one time. The chain recombines TRBV9 with TRBJ2-1; D gene ambiguous. CDR1 is SGDLS and CDR2 is YYNGEE in the germline V gene. The CDR3 is 13 amino acids. The V end was cut by 0 bases, the J end by 3 bases, with 4 bases between. The DNA for the CDR3 is TGTGCCAGCAGCGTAGGATTCTACAATGAGCAGTTCTTC. This sequence encodes CASSVGFYNEQFF.

This chain uses TRBV2 with TRBJ2-7; maybe TRBD2 (6 bases). The V and J ends lost 5 bases and 4 bases respectively, with 18 bases between them. CDR3 length: 15 amino acids. Germline CDR1 and CDR2: SNHLY and FYNNEI. Written as DNA, the CDR3 is TGTGCCAGCAGTCCGTGGGGGGACCCCTCGTACGAGCAGTACTTC. It translates to CASSPWGDPSYEQYF.

The chain joins TRBV7-9 to TRBJ2-1, with TRBD1 matching 8 bases. There are 16 residues in the CDR3. Trimming cost V 5 bases and J 4 bases; bases outside gene matches: 10. Germline V gene lookup returns CDR1 SEHNR and CDR2 FQNEAQ (reference sequence). The CDR3, as DNA: TGTGCCAGCAGCCAACCGGACAGGGATCGATACAATGAGCAGTTCTTC. Its translation: CASSQPDRDRYNEQFF.

The V call is TRBV13, the J call TRBJ2-1; 9 positions match TRBD1. In germline, CDR1 is PRHDT, CDR2 FYEKMQ (reference sequence). With 3 bases clipped from V and 8 bases from J, the junction kept 8 bases outside the gene matches. This CDR3 has 15 residues. The DNA of the CDR3 is TGTGCCAGCAGCTTCTCCGGGACAGGGTTCTATGAGCAGTTCTTC. The encoded protein is CASSFSGTGFYEQFF.

This rearrangement joins TRBV6-4 to TRBJ1-5, with D perhaps matching TRBD1 (5 bases). Germline V gives CDR1 MRHNA, CDR2 SNTAGT. V was shortened by 5 bases and J by 0 bases, with 11 bases between the two germline ends. The CDR3 has 15 residues. The chain's CDR3 is CASSRGAYSNQPQHF. CDR3 DNA: TGTGCCAGCAGTAGGGGCGCGTATAGCAATCAGCCCCAGCATTTT.